The T cell receptor (beta chain) described here comes from a study of blood T cell repertoires in COVID-19 (TCRdb year 2020). Describing the broader study: The collaborator samples originated in the United States, Italy and Spain and spanned the acute and convalescent phases of COVID-19. The prospective study material was composed of cDNA or gDNA derived from T cells, B-cell-depleted T cells, or PBMCs. The dataset comprised deeply sampled blood TCRbeta repertoires from subjects exposed to, actively infected with, or recovered from COVID-19. The repertoires were released in a freely available public database meant as a resource for research on the immune response to SARS-CoV-2. The samples were drawn from the first 160 participants of the ongoing ImmuneRACE study and from 1,254 subjects provided by 6 global collaborators. Nearly every sample came with metadata listing a de-identified subject ID, COVID-19 status, age in years and sex. Where available, HLA class I and class II types were taken from metadata supplied by the sample provider and were not determined by assay-based typing. Overall results and qualifications from the work: The quantity of clinical and demographic metadata differed by source and by participant and was supplied without curation.

Participants in the prospective study were aged about 18 to 95 years, lived in about two dozen United States geographic areas, and enrolled through a virtual design. In the prospective study, cohorts were assigned on the basis of participant-reported clinical history obtained from a screening survey and a study questionnaire. In the prospective study, whole blood, serum and a nasopharyngeal or oropharyngeal swab were collected from each participant by mobile phlebotomists. Prospective study participants could optionally give additional blood draws and questionnaires over a roughly two-month period. Prospective study blood samples were shipped either frozen or at room temperature before DNA extraction. Trimming takes 1 base from V and 0 bases from J, and the germline ends sit 9 bases apart. The germline V gene encodes CDR1 GTSNPN and CDR2 SVGIG (reference sequence). The CDR3 covers 14 residues, taking in both the cysteine and the phenylalanine. Only CDR3 DNA is held: 42 bases, read in frame from base 1.

For this clone: Its antigen remains undetermined. Per-nucleotide qualities are absent, and no much larger clonotype sits a single base away.

TCRbeta CDR3 regions were amplified from genomic DNA using the immunoSEQ Assay, a bias-controlled multiplex PCR. The authors' pipeline ran thus. Nucleated cell counts per sample were estimated from amplification of reference gene primers within the assay. To quantify the absolute abundance of each unique TCRbeta CDR3 rearrangement, sequence reads were collapsed and filtered. Productive Simpson clonality was computed per sample as the square root of Simpson's diversity index over productive rearrangements. TCRdb limited this immuneACCESS table to in-frame rearrangements with V and J called. A share of clones is missing; checked studies link under half to unresolved V genes, and the rest is unexplained. V, J and clone size reflect that table, while D and trimming were determined from the DNA. The table for this sample lists around 180,000 clones; roughly nine tenths of them were counted only once. The biggest ten clones account for roughly 2.4% of the sample.

The sequenced material came from PBMCs or T cells enriched from blood (not recorded which). The rearrangement combines TRBV30 with TRBJ1-1; the D gene is perhaps TRBD1, from 5 matching bases. This TCR was recovered from a woman aged 40-49 years with acute COVID-19. The CDR3 is CAWSAGTLNTEAFF. The bases are TGTGCCTGGAGTGCCGGGACTTTGAACACTGAAGCTTTCTTT. Full variable domain (CDR3 extended with the reference TRBV30 and TRBJ1-1 proteins): SQTIHQWPATLVQPVGSPLSLECTVEGTSNPNLYWYRQAAGRGLQLLFYSVGIGQISSEVPQNLSASRPQDRQFILSSKKLLLSDSGFYLCAWSAGTLNTEAFFGQGTRLTVV.